This T cell receptor beta chain was sequenced in a study of coeliac disease. Findings and caveats of the study: Most TRB amino acid sequences occurred in only one sample. Intraepithelial and lamina propria fractions were not highly pure, so cross-contamination was possible.

Generated by immunoSEQ multiplex PCR, the TCRdb table keeps only in-frame clones and is missing some. The profile shows 4,000 to 5,500 clones, roughly 70% of them singletons. The CDR3 is 13 residues long. The V end was cut by 4 bases, the J end by 6 bases, with 14 bases between. The germline CDR1 and CDR2 sequences are SGHNT and YYREEE (reference sequence). Concerning this clone: The antigen remains unidentified.

The specimen sequenced was lymphocytes from the gut lamina propria. This TCR was sampled from a man aged 18 to 29 with celiac disease on a gluten-free diet. This chain uses TRBV5-4 with TRBJ2-7; a possible D gene is TRBD1 (5 bases). The CDR3, as DNA: TGTGCCAGCAGCGTGAGACAGATGGGCGAGCAGTACTTC. Residues: CASSVRQMGEQYF.